This TCR beta chain was recovered during a study of CD8 T cells in ankylosing spondylitis. Study-level points and caveats: In synovial fluid and blood from reactive arthritis, some motif variants were previously reported. Significant enrichment of disease-linked clones was reportedly seen in matched ankylosing spondylitis synovial fluid. Disease-linked clones had a CD8+ phenotype and relatively low frequency in peripheral blood. Several highly homologous variants formed a TCR beta motif that appeared characteristic of ankylosing spondylitis blood.

This clonotype was picked up a small number of times. Its antigen is still unknown. TCRdb passed the 5' RACE reads through MiXCR, listing each CDR3 protein once. This table holds about 360,000 distinct CDR3 sequences, about 20% found once. The receptor was isolated from a male donor with ankylosing spondylitis or in good health (not recorded which). The sample taken for sequencing was blood, either unsorted or a sorted T cell fraction (not recorded which).

CDR3 DNA: TGTGCCAGCAGTGTAAGCGGGTCGAACACCGGGGAGCTGTTTTTT. Translating it yields CASSVSGSNTGELFF. The chain couples TRBV28 to TRBJ2-2, with D maybe TRBD2 (6 bases). Trimming pared 5 bases from V and 0 bases from J, leaving 10 bases between. Germline V gives CDR1 MDHEN, CDR2 SYDVKM. This CDR3 spans 15 amino acids.